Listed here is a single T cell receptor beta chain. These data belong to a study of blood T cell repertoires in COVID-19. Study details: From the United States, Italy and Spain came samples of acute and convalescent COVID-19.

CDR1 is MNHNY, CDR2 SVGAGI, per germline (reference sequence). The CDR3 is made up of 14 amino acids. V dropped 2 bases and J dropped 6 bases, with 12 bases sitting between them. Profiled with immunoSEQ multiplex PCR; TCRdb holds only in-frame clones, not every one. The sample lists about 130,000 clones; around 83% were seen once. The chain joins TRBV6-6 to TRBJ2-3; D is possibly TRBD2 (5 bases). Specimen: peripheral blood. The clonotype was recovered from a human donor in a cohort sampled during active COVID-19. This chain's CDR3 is CASSYASGGDTQYF. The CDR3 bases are TGTGCCAGCAGTTACGCCAGCGGTGGGGATACGCAGTATTTT.